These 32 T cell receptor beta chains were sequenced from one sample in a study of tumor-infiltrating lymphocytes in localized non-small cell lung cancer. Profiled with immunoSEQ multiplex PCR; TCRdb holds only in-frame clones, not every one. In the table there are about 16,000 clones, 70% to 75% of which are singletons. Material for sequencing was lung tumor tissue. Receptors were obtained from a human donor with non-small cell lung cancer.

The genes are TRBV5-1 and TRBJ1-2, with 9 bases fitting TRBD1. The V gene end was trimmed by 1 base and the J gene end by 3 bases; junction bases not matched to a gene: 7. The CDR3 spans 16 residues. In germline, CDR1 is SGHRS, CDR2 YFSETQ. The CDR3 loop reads CASSLRTGDPDYGYTF. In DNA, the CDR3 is TGCGCCAGCAGCTTGAGGACAGGGGACCCGGACTATGGCTACACCTTC.

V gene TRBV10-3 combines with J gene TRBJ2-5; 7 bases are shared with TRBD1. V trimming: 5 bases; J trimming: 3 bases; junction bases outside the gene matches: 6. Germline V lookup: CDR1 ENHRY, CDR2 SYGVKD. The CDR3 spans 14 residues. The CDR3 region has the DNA TGTGCCATCAGTCCAACCGGGACAGAAGAGACCCAGTACTTC. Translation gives CAISPTGTEETQYF.

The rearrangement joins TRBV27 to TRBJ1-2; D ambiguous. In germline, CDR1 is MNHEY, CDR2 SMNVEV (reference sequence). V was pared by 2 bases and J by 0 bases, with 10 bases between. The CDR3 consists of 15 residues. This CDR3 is CASSLKREANYGYTF. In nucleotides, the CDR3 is TGTGCCAGCAGTTTAAAAAGGGAAGCTAACTATGGCTACACCTTC.

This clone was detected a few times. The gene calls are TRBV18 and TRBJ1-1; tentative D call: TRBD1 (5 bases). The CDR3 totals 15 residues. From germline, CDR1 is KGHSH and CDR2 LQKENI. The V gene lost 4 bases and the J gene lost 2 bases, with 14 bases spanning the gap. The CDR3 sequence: CASSLRTDTNTEAFF. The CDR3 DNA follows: TGTGCCAGCTCACTCCGGACGGACACTAACACTGAAGCTTTCTTT.

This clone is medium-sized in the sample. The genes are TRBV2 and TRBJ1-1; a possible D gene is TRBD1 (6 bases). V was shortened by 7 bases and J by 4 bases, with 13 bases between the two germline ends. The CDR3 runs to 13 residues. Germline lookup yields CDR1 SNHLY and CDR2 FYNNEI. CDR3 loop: CASIGGGLTEAFF. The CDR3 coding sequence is TGTGCCAGCATAGGAGGGGGGCTCACTGAAGCTTTCTTT.

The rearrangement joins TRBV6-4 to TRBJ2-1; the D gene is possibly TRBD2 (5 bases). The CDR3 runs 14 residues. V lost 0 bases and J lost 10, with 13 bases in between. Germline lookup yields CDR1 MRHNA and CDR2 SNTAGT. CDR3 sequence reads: CASSDSEDFGEQFF. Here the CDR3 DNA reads TGTGCCAGCAGTGACTCTGAGGACTTTGGGGAGCAGTTCTTC.

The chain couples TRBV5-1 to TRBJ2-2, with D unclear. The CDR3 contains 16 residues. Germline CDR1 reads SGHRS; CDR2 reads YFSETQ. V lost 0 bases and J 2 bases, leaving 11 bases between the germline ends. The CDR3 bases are TGCGCCAGCAGCTTGGGAGAGGTTTTTAACACCGGGGAGCTGTTTTTT. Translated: CASSLGEVFNTGELFF.

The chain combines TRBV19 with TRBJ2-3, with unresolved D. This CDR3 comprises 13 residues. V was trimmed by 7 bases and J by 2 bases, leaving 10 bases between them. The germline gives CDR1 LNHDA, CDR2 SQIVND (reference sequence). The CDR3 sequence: CASTRKNTDTQYF. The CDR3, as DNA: TGTGCCAGTACCAGGAAGAACACAGATACGCAGTATTTT.

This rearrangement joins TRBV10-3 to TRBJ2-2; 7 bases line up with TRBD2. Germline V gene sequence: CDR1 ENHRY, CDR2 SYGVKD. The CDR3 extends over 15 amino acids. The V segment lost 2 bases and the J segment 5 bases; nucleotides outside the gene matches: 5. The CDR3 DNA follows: TGTGCCATCAGTGAGGGGCAGGGAGGGACCGGGGAGCTGTTTTTT. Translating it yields CAISEGQGGTGELFF.

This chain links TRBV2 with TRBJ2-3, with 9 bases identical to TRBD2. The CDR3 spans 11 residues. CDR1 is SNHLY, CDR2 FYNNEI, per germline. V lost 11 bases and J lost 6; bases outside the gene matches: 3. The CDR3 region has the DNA TGTGCCGCGGGGGGGGAGGATACGCAGTATTTT. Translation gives CAAGGEDTQYF.

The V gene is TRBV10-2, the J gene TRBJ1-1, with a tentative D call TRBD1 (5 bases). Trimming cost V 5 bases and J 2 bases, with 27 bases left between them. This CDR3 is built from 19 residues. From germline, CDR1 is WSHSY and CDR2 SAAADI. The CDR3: CASSQYRPGGARYNTEAFF. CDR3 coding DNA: TGCGCCAGCAGTCAATACAGGCCCGGCGGTGCTCGGTATAACACTGAAGCTTTCTTT.

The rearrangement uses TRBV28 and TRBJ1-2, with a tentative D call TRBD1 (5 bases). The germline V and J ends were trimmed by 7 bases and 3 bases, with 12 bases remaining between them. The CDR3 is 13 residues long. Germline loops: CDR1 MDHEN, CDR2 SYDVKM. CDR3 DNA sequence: TGTGCCAGCACCCCGGGCAGGGACTATGGCTACACCTTC. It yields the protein CASTPGRDYGYTF.

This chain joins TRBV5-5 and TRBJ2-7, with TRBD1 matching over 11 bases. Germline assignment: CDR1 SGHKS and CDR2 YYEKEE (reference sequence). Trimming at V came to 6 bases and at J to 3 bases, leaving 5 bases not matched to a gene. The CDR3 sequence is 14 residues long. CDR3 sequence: CASTEGTGGYEQYF. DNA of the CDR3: TGTGCCAGCACCGAGGGGACAGGGGGCTACGAGCAGTACTTC.

CDR3 residues: CASSLSPGLAVEQYF. CDR3 sequence (DNA): TGTGCCAGCAGCCTCTCGCCGGGACTAGCGGTCGAGCAGTACTTC. The V call is TRBV7-2, the J call TRBJ2-7, with 11 bases aligning to TRBD2. This CDR3 has 15 amino acids. V shed 5 bases, J shed 6 bases, and the junction held 9 bases outside the gene matches. Germline CDR1 and CDR2: SGHTA and FQGNSA.

This chain's CDR3 is CASSLEPGQDTQYF. The CDR3 bases are TGTGCCAGCAGCTTAGAACCGGGTCAAGATACGCAGTATTTT. This chain links TRBV11-2 with TRBJ2-3, with D unclear. This CDR3 has 14 amino acids. V lost 0 bases to trimming and J lost 5 bases, with 9 bases between them. Germline loops: CDR1 SGHAT, CDR2 FQNNGV.

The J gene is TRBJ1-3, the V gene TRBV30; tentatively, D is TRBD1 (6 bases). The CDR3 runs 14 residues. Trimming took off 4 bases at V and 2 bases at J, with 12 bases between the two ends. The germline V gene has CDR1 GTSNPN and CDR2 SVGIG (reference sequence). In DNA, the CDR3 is TGTGCCTGGAATCCGGGGGCTACTGGAAACACCATATATTTT. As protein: CAWNPGATGNTIYF.

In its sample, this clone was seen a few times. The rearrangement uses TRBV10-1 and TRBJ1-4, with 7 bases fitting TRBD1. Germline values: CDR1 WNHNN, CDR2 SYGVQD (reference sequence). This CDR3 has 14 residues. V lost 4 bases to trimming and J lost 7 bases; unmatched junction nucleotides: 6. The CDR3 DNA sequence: TGCGCCAGCAGTGCACAGGGGAGCGGTGAAAAACTGTTTTTT. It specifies CASSAQGSGEKLFF.

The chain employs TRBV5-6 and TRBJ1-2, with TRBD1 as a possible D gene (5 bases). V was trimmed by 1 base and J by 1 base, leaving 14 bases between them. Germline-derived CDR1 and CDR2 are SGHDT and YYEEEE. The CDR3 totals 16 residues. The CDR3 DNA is TGTGCCAGCAGCTTGAGAGGCAGGGAGGTTAACTATGGCTACACCTTC. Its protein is CASSLRGREVNYGYTF.

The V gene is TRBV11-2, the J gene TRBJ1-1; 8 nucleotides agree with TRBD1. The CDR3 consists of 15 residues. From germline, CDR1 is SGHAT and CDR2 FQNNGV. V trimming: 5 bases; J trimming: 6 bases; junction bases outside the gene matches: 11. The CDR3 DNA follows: TGTGCCAGCAGCCCTCGGACAGGGCGTAGAGCTGAAGCTTTCTTT. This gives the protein CASSPRTGRRAEAFF.

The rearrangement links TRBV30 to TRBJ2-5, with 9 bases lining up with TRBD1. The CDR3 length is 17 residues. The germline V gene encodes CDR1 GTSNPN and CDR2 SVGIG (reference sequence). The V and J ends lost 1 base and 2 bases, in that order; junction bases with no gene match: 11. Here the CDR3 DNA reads TGTGCCTGGAGTGGGGCGACGGACAGGGGATCGCAAGAGACCCAGTACTTC. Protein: CAWSGATDRGSQETQYF.

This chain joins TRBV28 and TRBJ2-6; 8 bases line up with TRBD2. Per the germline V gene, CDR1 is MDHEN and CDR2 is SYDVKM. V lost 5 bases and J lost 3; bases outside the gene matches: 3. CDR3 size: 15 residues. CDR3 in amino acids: CASSIAGGGANVLTF. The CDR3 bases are TGTGCCAGCAGTATTGCGGGAGGTGGGGCCAACGTCCTGACTTTC.

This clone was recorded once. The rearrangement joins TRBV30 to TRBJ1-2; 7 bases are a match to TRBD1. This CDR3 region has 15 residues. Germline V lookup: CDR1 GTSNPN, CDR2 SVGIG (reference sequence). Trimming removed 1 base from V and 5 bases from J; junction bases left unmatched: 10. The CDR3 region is CAWSALRQGQYGYTF. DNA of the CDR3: TGTGCCTGGAGTGCTCTTCGACAGGGCCAGTATGGCTACACCTTC.

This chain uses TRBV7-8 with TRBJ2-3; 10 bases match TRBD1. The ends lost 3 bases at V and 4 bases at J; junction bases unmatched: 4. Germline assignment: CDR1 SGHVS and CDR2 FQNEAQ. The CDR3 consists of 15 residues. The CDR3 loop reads CASSFRDRGPDTQYF. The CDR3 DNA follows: TGTGCCAGCAGCTTCCGGGACAGGGGCCCAGATACGCAGTATTTT. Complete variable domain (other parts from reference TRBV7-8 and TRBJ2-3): GAGVSQSPRYKVAKRGQDVALRCDPISGHVSLFWYQQALGQGPEFLTYFQNEAQLDKSGLPSDRFFAERPEGSVSTLKIQRTQQEDSAVYLCASSFRDRGPDTQYFGPGTRLTVL.

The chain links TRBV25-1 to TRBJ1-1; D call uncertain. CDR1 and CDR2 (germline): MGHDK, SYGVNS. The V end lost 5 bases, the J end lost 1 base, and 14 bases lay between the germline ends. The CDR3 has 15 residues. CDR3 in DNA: TGTGCCAGCAGTCCTTTTCTTAGGGCGAACACTGAAGCTTTCTTT. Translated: CASSPFLRANTEAFF. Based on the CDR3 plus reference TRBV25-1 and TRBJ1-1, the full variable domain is EADIYQTPRYLVIGTGKKITLECSQTMGHDKMYWYQQDPGMELHLIHYSYGVNSTEKGDLSSESTVSRIRTEHFPLTLESARPSHTSQYLCASSPFLRANTEAFFGQGTRLTVV.

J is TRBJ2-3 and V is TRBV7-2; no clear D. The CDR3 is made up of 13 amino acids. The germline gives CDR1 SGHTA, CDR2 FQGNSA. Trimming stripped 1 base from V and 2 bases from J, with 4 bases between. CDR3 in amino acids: CASSLVFTDTQYF. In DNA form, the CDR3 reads TGTGCCAGCAGCTTAGTGTTCACAGATACGCAGTATTTT.

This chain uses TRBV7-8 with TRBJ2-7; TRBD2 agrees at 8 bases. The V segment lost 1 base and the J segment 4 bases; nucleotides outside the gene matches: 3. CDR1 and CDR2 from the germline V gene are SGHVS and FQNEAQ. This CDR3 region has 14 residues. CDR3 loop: CASSLGREGYEQYF. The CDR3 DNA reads TGTGCCAGCAGCTTAGGACGGGAGGGGTACGAGCAGTACTTC.

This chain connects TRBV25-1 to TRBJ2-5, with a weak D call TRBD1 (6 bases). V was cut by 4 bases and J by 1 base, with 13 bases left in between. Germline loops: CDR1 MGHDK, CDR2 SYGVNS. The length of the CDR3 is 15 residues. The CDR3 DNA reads TGTGCCAGCAGTGGCCTCCCAGGGGTCCAAGAGACCCAGTACTTC. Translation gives CASSGLPGVQETQYF.

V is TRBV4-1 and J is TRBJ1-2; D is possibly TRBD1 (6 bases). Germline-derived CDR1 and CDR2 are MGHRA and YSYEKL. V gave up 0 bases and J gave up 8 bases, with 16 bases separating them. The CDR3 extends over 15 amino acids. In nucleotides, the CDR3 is TGCGCCAGCAGCCAAGATAAGGCACAGGGACGAGGCTACACCTTC. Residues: CASSQDKAQGRGYTF.

The CDR3 protein is CASSDVSGNEQFF. CDR3 bases: TGTGCCAGCAGTGATGTTAGCGGCAATGAGCAGTTCTTC. This sequence joins TRBV28 and TRBJ2-1, with D perhaps matching TRBD2 (6 bases). In germline, CDR1 is MDHEN, CDR2 SYDVKM. This CDR3 has 13 amino acids. V was pared by 5 bases and J by 6 bases, with 11 bases between. Full variable domain (rest looked up from reference TRBV28 and TRBJ2-1): DVKVTQSSRYLVKRTGEKVFLECVQDMDHENMFWYRQDPGLGLRLIYFSYDVKMKEKGDIPEGYSVSREKKERFSLILESASTNQTSMYLCASSDVSGNEQFFGPGTRLTVL.

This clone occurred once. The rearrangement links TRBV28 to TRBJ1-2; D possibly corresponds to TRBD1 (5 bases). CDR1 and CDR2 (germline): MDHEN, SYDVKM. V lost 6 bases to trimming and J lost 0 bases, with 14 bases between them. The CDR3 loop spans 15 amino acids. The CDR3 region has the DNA TGTGCCAGCAGACCCCCTCGGGGCGCTAACTATGGCTACACCTTC. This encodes CASRPPRGANYGYTF.

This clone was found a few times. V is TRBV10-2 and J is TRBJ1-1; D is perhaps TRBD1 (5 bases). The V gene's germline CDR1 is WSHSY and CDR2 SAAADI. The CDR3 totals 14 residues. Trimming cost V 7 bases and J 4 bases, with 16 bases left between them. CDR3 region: CASNTGGLSTEAFF. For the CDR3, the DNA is TGCGCCAGCAATACAGGAGGGCTGAGCACTGAAGCTTTCTTT.

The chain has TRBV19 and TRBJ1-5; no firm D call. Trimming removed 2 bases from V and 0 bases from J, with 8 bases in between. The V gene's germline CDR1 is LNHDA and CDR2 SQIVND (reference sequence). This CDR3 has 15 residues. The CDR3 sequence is CASSIMVPSNQPQHF. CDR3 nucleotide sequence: TGTGCCAGTAGTATAATGGTTCCTAGCAATCAGCCCCAGCATTTT.